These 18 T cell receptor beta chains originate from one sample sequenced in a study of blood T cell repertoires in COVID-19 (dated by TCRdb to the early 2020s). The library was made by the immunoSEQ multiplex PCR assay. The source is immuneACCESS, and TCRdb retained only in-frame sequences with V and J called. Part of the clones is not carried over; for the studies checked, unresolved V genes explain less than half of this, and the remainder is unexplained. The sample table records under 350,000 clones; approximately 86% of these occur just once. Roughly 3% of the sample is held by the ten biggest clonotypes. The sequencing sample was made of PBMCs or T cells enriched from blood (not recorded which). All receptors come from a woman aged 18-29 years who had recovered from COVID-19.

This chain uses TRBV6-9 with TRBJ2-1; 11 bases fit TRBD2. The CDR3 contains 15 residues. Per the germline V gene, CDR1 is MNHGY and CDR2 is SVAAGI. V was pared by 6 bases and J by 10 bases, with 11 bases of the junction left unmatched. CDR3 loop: CASRTIAGGPGEQFF. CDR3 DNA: TGTGCCAGCAGGACGATAGCGGGAGGGCCGGGGGAGCAGTTCTTC.

The CDR3 reads CASSEYFSWEGPNTEAFF. The CDR3 DNA follows: TGTGCCAGCAGTGAATATTTTTCATGGGAGGGCCCGAACACTGAAGCTTTCTTT. The genes are TRBV25-1 and TRBJ1-1; unclear D gene. This CDR3 comprises 18 residues. Between the trimmed V and J ends, which lost 0 bases and 1 base, there was a span of 18 bases. Germline CDR1 and CDR2: MGHDK and SYGVNS.

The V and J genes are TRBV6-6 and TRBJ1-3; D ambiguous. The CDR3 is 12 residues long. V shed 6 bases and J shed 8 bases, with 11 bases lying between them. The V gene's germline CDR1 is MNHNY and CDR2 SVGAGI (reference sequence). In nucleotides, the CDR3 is TGTGCCAGCAGCCAGAACCGGGACACCATATATTTT. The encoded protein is CASSQNRDTIYF.

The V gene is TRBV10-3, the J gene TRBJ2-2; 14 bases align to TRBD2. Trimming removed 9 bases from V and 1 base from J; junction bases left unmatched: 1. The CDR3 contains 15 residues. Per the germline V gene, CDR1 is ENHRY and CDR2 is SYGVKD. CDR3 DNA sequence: TGTGCCATTGGGACTAGCGGGAGGAACACCGGGGAGCTGTTTTTT. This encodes CAIGTSGRNTGELFF.

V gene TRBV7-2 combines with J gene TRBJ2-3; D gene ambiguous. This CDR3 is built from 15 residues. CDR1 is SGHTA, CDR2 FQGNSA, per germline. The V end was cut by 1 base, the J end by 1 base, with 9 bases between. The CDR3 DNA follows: TGTGCCAGCAGCTTAGAAGTCGGAGGCACAGATACGCAGTATTTT. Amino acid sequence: CASSLEVGGTDTQYF.

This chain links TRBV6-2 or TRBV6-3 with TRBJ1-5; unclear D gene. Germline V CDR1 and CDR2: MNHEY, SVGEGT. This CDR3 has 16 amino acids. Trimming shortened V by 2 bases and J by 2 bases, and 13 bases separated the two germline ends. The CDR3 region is CASSYTTGRRNQPQHF. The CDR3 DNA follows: TGTGCCAGCAGTTACACAACGGGTCGGCGCAATCAGCCCCAGCATTTT.

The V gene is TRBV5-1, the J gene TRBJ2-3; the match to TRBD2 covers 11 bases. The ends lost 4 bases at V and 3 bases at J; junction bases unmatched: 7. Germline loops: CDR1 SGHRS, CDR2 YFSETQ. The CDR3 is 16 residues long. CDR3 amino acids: CASSRSSGRQTDTQYF. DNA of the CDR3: TGCGCCAGCAGCCGATCTAGCGGGAGGCAGACAGATACGCAGTATTTT.

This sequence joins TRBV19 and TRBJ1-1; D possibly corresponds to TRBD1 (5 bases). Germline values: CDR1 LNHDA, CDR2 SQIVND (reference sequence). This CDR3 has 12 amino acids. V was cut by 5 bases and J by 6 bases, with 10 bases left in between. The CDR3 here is CASSDRVPEAFF. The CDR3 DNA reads TGTGCCAGTAGTGACAGAGTCCCTGAAGCTTTCTTT.

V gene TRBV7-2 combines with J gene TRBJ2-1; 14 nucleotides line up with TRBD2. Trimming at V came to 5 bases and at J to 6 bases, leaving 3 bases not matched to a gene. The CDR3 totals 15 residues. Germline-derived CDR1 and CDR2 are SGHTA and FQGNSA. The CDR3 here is CASSRTSGRINEQFF. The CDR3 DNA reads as TGTGCCAGCAGCCGGACTAGCGGGAGGATCAATGAGCAGTTCTTC.

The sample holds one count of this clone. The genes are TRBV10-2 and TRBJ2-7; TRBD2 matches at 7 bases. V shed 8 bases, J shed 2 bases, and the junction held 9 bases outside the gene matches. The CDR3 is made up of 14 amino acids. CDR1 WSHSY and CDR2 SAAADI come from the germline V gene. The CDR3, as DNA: TGCGCCAGCCGCGGGGAGGGCCTTACCTACGAGCAGTACTTC. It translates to CASRGEGLTYEQYF.

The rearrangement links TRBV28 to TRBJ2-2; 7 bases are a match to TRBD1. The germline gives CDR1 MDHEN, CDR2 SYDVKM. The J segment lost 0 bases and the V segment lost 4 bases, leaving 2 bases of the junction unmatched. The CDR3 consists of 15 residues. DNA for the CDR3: TGTGCCAGCAGTTCAGGGACAGCGAACACCGGGGAGCTGTTTTTT. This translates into CASSSGTANTGELFF.

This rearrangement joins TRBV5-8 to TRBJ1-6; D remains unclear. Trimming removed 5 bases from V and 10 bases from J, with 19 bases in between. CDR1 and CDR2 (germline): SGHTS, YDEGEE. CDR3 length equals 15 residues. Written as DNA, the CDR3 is TGTGCCAGCAGAATGACGGGATCCCGGGGATCACCCCTCCACTTT. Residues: CASRMTGSRGSPLHF.

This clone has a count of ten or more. The CDR3 sequence is CASSSAGESYEQYF. The DNA of the CDR3 is TGTGCCAGCAGCTCAGCGGGGGAGTCCTACGAGCAGTACTTC. The genes are TRBV9 and TRBJ2-7; 8 nucleotides agree with TRBD2. The germline CDR1 and CDR2 sequences are SGDLS and YYNGEE. After removal of 4 bases from V and 1 base from J, the junction contained 4 bases not matched to a gene. The CDR3 length is 14 residues.

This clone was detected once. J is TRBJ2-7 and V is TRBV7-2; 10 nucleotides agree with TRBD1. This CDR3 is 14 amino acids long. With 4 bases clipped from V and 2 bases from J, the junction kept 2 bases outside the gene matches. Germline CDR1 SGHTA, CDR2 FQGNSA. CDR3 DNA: TGTGCCAGCAGCTACGGGACAGGGGCCTACGAGCAGTACTTC. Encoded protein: CASSYGTGAYEQYF.

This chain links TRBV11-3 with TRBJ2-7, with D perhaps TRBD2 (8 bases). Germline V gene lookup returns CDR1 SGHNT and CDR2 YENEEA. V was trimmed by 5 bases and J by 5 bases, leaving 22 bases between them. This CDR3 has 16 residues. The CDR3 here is CASSPGGDSFSHEQYF. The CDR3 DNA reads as TGTGCCAGCAGCCCCGGGGGGGACAGCTTTTCCCACGAGCAGTACTTC.

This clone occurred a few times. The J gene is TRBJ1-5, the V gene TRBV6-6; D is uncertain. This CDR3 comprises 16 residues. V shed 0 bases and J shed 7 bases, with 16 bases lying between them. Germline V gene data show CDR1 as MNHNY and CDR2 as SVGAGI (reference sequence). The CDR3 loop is CASSYSPSEGRQPQHF. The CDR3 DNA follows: TGTGCCAGCAGTTACTCCCCTTCCGAGGGAAGGCAGCCCCAGCATTTT.

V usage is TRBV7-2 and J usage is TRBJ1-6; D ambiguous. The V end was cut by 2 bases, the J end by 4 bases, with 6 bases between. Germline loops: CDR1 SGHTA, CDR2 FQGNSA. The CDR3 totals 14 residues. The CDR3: CASSLKRYNSPLHF. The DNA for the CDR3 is TGTGCCAGCAGCTTAAAGCGGTATAATTCACCCCTCCACTTT.

This chain's CDR3 is CASSLLVGLGNEQFF. The CDR3 DNA reads as TGTGCCAGCAGCTTACTAGTTGGGTTGGGCAATGAGCAGTTCTTC. The V call is TRBV7-3, the J call TRBJ2-1; D gene ambiguous. This CDR3 is 15 amino acids long. Per germline, CDR1 SGHTA and CDR2 FQGTGA. The V and J ends lost 2 bases and 6 bases respectively, with 14 bases between them.